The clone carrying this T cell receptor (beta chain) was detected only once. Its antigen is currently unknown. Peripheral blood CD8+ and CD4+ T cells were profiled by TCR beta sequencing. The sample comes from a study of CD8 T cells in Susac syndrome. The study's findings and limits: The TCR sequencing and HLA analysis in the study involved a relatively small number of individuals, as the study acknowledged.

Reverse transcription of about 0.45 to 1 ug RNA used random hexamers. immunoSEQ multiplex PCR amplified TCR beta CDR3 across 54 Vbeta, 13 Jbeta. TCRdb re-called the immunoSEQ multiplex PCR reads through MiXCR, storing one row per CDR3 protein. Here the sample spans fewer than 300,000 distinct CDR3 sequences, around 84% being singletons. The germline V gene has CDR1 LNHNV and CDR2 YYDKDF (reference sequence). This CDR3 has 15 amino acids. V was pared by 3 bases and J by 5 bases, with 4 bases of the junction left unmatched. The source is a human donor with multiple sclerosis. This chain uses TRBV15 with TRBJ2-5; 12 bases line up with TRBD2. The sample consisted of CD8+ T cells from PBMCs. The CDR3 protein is CATSRTSGSGETQYF. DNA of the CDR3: TGTGCCACCAGCAGGACTAGCGGGAGTGGGGAGACCCAGTACTTC.